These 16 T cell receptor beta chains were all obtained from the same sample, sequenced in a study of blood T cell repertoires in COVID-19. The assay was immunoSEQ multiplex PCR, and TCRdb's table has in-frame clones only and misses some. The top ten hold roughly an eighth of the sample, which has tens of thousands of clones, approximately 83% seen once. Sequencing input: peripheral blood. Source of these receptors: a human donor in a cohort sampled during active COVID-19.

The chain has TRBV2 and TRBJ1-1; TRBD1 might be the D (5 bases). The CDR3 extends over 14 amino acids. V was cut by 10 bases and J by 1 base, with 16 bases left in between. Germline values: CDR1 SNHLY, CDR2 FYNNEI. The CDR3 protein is CATSFAGQNTEAFF. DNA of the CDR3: TGTGCCACCTCCTTCGCGGGGCAGAACACTGAAGCTTTCTTT.

The CDR3 region has the DNA TGCGCCAGCAGCCCGGGGGACAGGGTAGGCACTGAAGCTTTCTTT. This codes for CASSPGDRVGTEAFF. The chain employs TRBV5-1 and TRBJ1-1, with 9 positions matching TRBD1. CDR1 SGHRS and CDR2 YFSETQ come from the germline V gene. This CDR3 has 15 residues. The V segment lost 4 bases and the J segment 4 bases; nucleotides outside the gene matches: 8. Full variable domain (remainder filled in from reference TRBV5-1 and TRBJ1-1): KAGVTQTPRYLIKTRGQQVTLSCSPISGHRSVSWYQQTPGQGLQFLFEYFSETQRNKGNFPGRFSGRQFSNSRSEMNVSTLELGDSALYLCASSPGDRVGTEAFFGQGTRLTVV.

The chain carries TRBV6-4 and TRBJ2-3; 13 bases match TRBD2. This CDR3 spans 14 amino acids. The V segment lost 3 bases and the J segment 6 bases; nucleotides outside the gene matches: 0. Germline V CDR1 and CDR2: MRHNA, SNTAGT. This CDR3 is CASSEGLAGDTQYF. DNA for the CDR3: TGTGCCAGCAGTGAGGGACTAGCGGGGGATACGCAGTATTTT.

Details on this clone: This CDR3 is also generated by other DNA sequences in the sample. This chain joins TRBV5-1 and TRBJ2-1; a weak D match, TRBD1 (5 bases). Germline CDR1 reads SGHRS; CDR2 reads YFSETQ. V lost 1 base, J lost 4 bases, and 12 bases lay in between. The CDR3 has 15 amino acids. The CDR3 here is CASSLLPGSYNEQFF. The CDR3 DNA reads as TGCGCCAGCAGCTTGCTGCCAGGGTCGTACAATGAGCAGTTCTTC. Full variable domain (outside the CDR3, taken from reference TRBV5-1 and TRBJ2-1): KAGVTQTPRYLIKTRGQQVTLSCSPISGHRSVSWYQQTPGQGLQFLFEYFSETQRNKGNFPGRFSGRQFSNSRSEMNVSTLELGDSALYLCASSLLPGSYNEQFFGPGTRLTVL.

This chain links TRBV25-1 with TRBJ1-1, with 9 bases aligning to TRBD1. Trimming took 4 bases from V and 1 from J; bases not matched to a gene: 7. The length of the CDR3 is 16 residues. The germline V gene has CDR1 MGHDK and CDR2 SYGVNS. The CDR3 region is CASSVLGQGTNTEAFF. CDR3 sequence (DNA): TGTGCCAGCAGTGTCCTGGGACAGGGCACGAACACTGAAGCTTTCTTT.

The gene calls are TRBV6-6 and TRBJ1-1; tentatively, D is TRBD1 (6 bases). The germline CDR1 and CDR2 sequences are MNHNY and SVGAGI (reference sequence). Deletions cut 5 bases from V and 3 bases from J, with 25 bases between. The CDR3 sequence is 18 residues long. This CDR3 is CASSPELGQGPGDTEAFF. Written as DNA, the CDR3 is TGTGCCAGCAGTCCCGAATTGGGACAAGGGCCCGGGGACACTGAAGCTTTCTTT.

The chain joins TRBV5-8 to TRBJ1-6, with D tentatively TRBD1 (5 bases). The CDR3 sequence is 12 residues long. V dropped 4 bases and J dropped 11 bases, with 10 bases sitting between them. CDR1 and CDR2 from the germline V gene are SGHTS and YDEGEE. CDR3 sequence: CASSPRVPPLHF. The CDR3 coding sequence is TGTGCCAGCAGCCCCAGGGTCCCACCCCTCCACTTT.

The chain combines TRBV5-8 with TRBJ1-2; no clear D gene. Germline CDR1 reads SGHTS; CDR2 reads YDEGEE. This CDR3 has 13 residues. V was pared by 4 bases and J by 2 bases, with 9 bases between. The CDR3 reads CASSVGRNYGYTF. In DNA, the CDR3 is TGTGCCAGCAGCGTAGGGAGGAACTATGGCTACACCTTC.

CDR3 coding DNA: TGCGCCAGCAGCTTGGGGGACAGGCTAGACACCATATATTTT. This gives the protein CASSLGDRLDTIYF. The chain has TRBV5-1 and TRBJ1-3; 8 bases agree with TRBD1. V trimming: 0 bases; J trimming: 8 bases; junction bases outside the gene matches: 4. The CDR3 totals 14 residues. In germline, CDR1 is SGHRS, CDR2 YFSETQ.

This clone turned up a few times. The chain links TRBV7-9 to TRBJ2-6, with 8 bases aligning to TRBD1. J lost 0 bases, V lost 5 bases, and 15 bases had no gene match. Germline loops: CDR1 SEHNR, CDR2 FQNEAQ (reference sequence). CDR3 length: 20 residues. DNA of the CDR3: TGTGCCAGCAGCACCTTCGAGGGCGGGGACAGGATCTCTGGGGCCAACGTCCTGACTTTC. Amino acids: CASSTFEGGDRISGANVLTF.

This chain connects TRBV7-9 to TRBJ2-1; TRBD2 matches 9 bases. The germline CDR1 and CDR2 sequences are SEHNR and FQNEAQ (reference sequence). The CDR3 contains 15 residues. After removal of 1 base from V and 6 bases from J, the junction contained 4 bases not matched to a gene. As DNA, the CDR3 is TGTGCCAGCAGCTTAGAAGGGACTAGCTTCAATGAGCAGTTCTTC. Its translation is CASSLEGTSFNEQFF.

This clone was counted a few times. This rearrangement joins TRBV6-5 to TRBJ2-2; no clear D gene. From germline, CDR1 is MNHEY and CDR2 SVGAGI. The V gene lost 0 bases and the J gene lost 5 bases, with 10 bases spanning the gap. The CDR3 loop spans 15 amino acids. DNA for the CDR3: TGTGCCAGCAGTTACTCCGCGGCCCGGACCGGGGAGCTGTTTTTT. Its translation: CASSYSAARTGELFF.

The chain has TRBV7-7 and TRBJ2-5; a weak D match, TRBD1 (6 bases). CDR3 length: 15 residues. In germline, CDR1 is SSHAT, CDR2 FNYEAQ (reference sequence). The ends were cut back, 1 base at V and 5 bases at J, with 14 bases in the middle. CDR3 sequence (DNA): TGTGCCAGCAGCTTAGGCACAGGGAATTTGGAGACCCAGTACTTC. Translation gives CASSLGTGNLETQYF.

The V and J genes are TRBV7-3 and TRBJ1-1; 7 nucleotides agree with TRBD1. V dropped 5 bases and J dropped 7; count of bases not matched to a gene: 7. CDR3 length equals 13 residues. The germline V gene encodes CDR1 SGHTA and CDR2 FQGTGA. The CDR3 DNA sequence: TGTGCCAGCAGCGTGGCAGGGGGATTTGAAGCTTTCTTT. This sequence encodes CASSVAGGFEAFF.

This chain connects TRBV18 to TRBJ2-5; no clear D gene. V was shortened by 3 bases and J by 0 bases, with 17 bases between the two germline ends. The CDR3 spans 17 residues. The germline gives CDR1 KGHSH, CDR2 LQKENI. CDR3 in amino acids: CASSPPGAALYQETQYF. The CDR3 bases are TGTGCCAGCTCACCCCCGGGTGCGGCCTTATACCAAGAGACCCAGTACTTC.

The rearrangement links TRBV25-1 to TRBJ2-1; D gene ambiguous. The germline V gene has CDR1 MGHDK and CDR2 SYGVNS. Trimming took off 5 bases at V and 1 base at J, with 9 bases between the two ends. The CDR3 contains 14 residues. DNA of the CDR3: TGTGCCAGCAGTCGAGCGTCATCCTACAATGAGCAGTTCTTC. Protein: CASSRASSYNEQFF.